What follows is one T cell receptor (beta chain) and its context. No antigen is known for it. TCRdb lists the instrument as Illumina HiSeq 2000. TCR beta cDNA libraries were prepared using 5'RACE template switching, which introduced a universal primer site and unique molecular identifiers. cDNA synthesis was primed from the TCR beta constant segment and was followed by two successive PCR amplification steps. For the original study's pipeline: Reads were demultiplexed and grouped by UMI with MIGEC, and clonotypes were assembled and quantified with MiTCR. Only TCR cDNA sequences supported by at least two reads were kept to exclude erroneous sequences. The tcR package was used for downstream repertoire analysis, and clonotypes were matched between fractions using CDR3 nucleotide sequence together with V segment. VDJmatch was used to annotate antigen specificity against VDJdb, with one amino acid substitution in CDR3 allowed. TCRdb reprocessed the sequencing reads and holds a single record per CDR3 protein sequence, with no DNA. The V and J calls were determined by TCRdb, not by the authors. The table for this sample shows roughly 160,000 distinct CDR3 sequences. The top ten hold roughly 18% of the sample.

This sample is part of a study of T cells expressing NK-cell markers (dated by TCRdb to 2018 to 2021). Describing the broader study: Several donors provided sorted CD3+CD56+NKG2C+, CD3+CD56+NKG2C- and CD3+CD56-NKG2C+ T-cell subsets, whose TCR beta-chain repertoires were profiled. Among the eight sequenced donors, only one was HCMV-seronegative, while the other seven were HCMV-seropositive. Randomly selected healthy volunteers, three men and five women, were used as the eight sequenced donors. Illumina HiSeq 2000/2500, MiSeq or NextSeq was used to sequence libraries as 2 x 150 bp reads.

The CDR3 holds 15 amino acids from the cysteine to the phenylalanine. No DNA appears here. Sequences SQVTM (CDR1) and ANQGSEA (CDR2) are obtained from the germline V gene. Study-wide findings and limitations: In five to seven donors, the dominant CD3+CD56+NKG2C+ clonotypes were among the top 10 CD8+ clonotypes and accounted for roughly 1.0-8% of CD8+ T cells. Whether the expanded NKG2C-expressing T cell clones were specific for HCMV antigens remained unclear. Those dominant clonotypes were again the most abundant among CD3+CD56-NKG2C+ cells in a few donors, at roughly 28.3-65%.

A commercial ELISA kit detecting HCMV-specific IgG in serum was used to determine HCMV serostatus. Ficoll density gradient centrifugation was used to isolate peripheral blood mononuclear cells from blood. This receptor was identified in a woman aged 18-69 years in good health. The chain employs TRBV29-1 and TRBJ2-3; no DNA is available, so the TRBD1 call from TCRdb remains unchecked. The specimen was blood T cells: a sorted CD56 or NKG2C T cell subset, CD4+ or CD8+ T cells, or bulk PBMC T cells (not recorded which). The CDR3 in this case is CSVTMGQGGTDTQYF.